Listed below are T cell receptor beta chains from one sample, sequenced in a study of CD8+ T cells in alopecia areata. Sequenced by immunoSEQ multiplex PCR; TCRdb stores in-frame clones only, minus some. This table holds roughly 200,000 clones, about 48% found once. The material sequenced was CD8+ T cells sorted from blood, taken at week 24, from a patient treated with tofacitinib. These receptors originate from a human donor with alopecia areata. Each CDR3 is given with its conserved first and last residue. The order of the fields is clone size, J gene, V gene, D gene, CDR3 protein, CDR3 DNA. A D gene is named only where the DNA matches it firmly. Clone size is given for some rows only: seen once, a few or many times, or a class if the clone is expanded.

>-|TRBJ2-3|TRBV5-1|-
CASSLDGRMKDTQYF
TGCGCCAGCAGCTTGGACGGTCGGATGAAAGATACGCAGTATTTT
>few|TRBJ1-2|TRBV6-1|-
CASIDYAGSGYGYTF
TGTGCCAGCATCGACTATGCGGGGTCGGGCTATGGCTACACCTTC
>-|TRBJ1-2|TRBV27|-
CASSLSENYGYTF
TGTGCCAGCAGTCTTTCGGAAAACTATGGCTACACCTTC
>-|TRBJ1-5|TRBV20-1|-
CSARGNGAQHF
TGCAGTGCTAGGGGAAATGGGGCCCAGCATTTT
>-|TRBJ2-5|TRBV10-2|-
CASSPSPQETQYF
TGCGCCAGCAGTCCGTCACCCCAAGAGACCCAGTACTTC
>-|TRBJ2-1|TRBV27|-
CASSFGSEQFF
TGTGCCAGCAGTTTCGGGAGTGAGCAGTTCTTC
>-|TRBJ1-4|TRBV7-9|-
CASSVQGIEEDNEKLFF
TGTGCCAGCAGCGTTCAGGGGATTGAAGAGGATAATGAAAAACTGTTTTTT
>-|TRBJ1-2|TRBV9|-
CASSGPDSYGYTF
TGTGCCAGCAGCGGACCAGACAGCTATGGCTACACCTTC
>-|TRBJ2-5|TRBV30|TRBD1
CAWSAETGYLETQYF
TGTGCCTGGAGTGCGGAGACAGGGTATCTGGAGACCCAGTACTTC
>-|TRBJ2-7|TRBV7-9|TRBD2
CASSLEAWTSEYEQYF
TGTGCCAGCAGCTTAGAAGCGTGGACTAGCGAGTACGAGCAGTACTTC
>-|TRBJ1-5|TRBV25-1|-
CASSEIQMDQPQHF
TGTGCCAGCAGTGAAATCCAAATGGATCAGCCCCAGCATTTT
>-|TRBJ2-7|TRBV4-3|TRBD2
CASSQDLFIAGTPYEQYF
TGCGCCAGCAGCCAAGATCTTTTCATAGCGGGGACCCCCTACGAGCAGTACTTC
>-|TRBJ2-5|TRBV27|-
CASSPVHRTEETQYF
TGTGCCAGCAGTCCTGTCCATCGGACGGAGGAGACCCAGTACTTC
>-|TRBJ2-1|TRBV19|TRBD2
CASSITRTSGRNEQFF
TGTGCCAGTAGTATCACGAGGACTAGCGGGAGGAATGAGCAGTTCTTC
>-|TRBJ2-2|TRBV29-1|-
CSVELLNTGELFF
TGCAGCGTTGAACTCCTGAACACCGGGGAGCTGTTTTTT
>few|TRBJ2-1|TRBV29-1|-
CSVEERNRYNEQFF
TGCAGCGTTGAGGAACGGAACCGATACAATGAGCAGTTCTTC
>-|TRBJ2-7|TRBV27|-
CASSLGLEQYF
TGTGCCAGCAGTCTAGGGCTAGAGCAGTACTTC
>-|TRBJ2-7|TRBV30|TRBD1
CAWSPEGQVAPYEQYF
TGTGCCTGGAGTCCAGAAGGACAGGTGGCCCCCTACGAGCAGTACTTC
>few|TRBJ1-2|TRBV29-1|TRBD1
CSVALPGTGAYGYTF
TGCAGCGTCGCCCTTCCCGGGACAGGTGCCTATGGCTACACCTTC
>-|TRBJ1-5|TRBV25-1|-
CASSEGNSNQPQHF
TGTGCCAGCAGTGAGGGAAATAGCAATCAGCCCCAGCATTTT
>few|TRBJ2-6|TRBV15|-
CATSRDFEPNSGANVLTF
TGTGCCACCAGCAGAGATTTCGAACCGAACTCTGGGGCCAACGTCCTGACTTTC
>-|TRBJ2-7|TRBV4-1|TRBD1
CASSLRQGEDIISYEQYF
TGCGCCAGCAGCCTTAGACAGGGTGAAGACATAATCTCCTACGAGCAGTACTTC
>-|TRBJ1-2|TRBV7-2|TRBD1
CASSLGQGSGYTF
TGTGCCAGCAGCCTGGGACAGGGTAGTGGCTACACCTTC
>few|TRBJ1-1|TRBV11-2|TRBD1
CASSKQGSPGPGNTEAFF
TGTGCCAGCAGCAAACAGGGGTCCCCCGGCCCGGGGAACACTGAAGCTTTCTTT
>few|TRBJ1-2|TRBV27|-
CASSSTNYGYTF
TGTGCCAGCAGTTCCACCAACTATGGCTACACCTTC
>-|TRBJ1-4|TRBV2|-
CASSHLLPRNEKLFF
TGTGCCAGCAGTCACTTACTCCCGAGGAACGAAAAACTGTTTTTT
>-|TRBJ2-1|TRBV30|TRBD2
CAQRTSEFYNEQFF
TGTGCCCAGAGGACTAGCGAGTTCTACAATGAGCAGTTCTTC
>-|TRBJ2-2|TRBV9|TRBD1
CASSPGIYRGPNTGELFF
TGTGCCAGCAGCCCAGGAATATACAGGGGGCCGAACACCGGGGAGCTGTTTTTT
>-|TRBJ2-6|TRBV10-2|TRBD2
CASRGLAGDSGANVLTF
TGCGCCAGCAGGGGACTAGCGGGGGACTCTGGGGCCAACGTCCTGACTTTC
>few|TRBJ1-1|TRBV30|-
CAWSNSNTEAFF
TGTGCCTGGAGCAATAGCAACACTGAAGCTTTCTTT
>many|TRBJ2-2|TRBV30|-
CAWSAGVNTGELFF
TGTGCCTGGAGCGCCGGGGTGAACACCGGGGAGCTGTTTTTT
>few|TRBJ2-7|TRBV11-2|-
CASSLVPRDEQYF
TGTGCCAGCAGCTTGGTCCCGAGGGACGAGCAGTACTTC
>few|TRBJ2-1|TRBV11-2|-
CASSFYSEDEQFF
TGTGCCAGCAGCTTTTATTCCGAAGATGAGCAGTTCTTC
>few|TRBJ2-7|TRBV13|-
CASTPGRGSYEQYF
TGTGCCAGCACCCCAGGACGGGGGTCCTACGAGCAGTACTTC
>-|TRBJ1-2|TRBV27|TRBD1
CASSSRLGQGANYGYTF
TGTGCCAGCAGTTCACGCCTAGGACAGGGAGCTAACTATGGCTACACCTTC
>-|TRBJ2-2|TRBV4-3|TRBD2
CASSQSGGGVPGELFF
TGCGCCAGCAGCCAGTCCGGGGGGGGCGTTCCCGGGGAGCTGTTTTTT
>-|TRBJ2-5|TRBV6-5|-
CASSYSEGRETQYF
TGTGCCAGCAGTTACTCGGAGGGTAGGGAGACCCAGTACTTC
>-|TRBJ1-1|TRBV30|-
CAWSVLLNTEAFF
TGTGCCTGGAGTGTCCTCTTGAACACTGAAGCTTTCTTT
>-|TRBJ2-2|TRBV9|-
CASSVSGSLIAGELFF
TGTGCCAGCAGCGTATCCGGGTCCCTAATTGCCGGGGAGCTGTTTTTT
>-|TRBJ1-1|TRBV9|-
CASSPQEWSTEAFF
TGTGCCAGCAGCCCTCAGGAGTGGAGCACTGAAGCTTTCTTT
>-|TRBJ1-4|TRBV30|TRBD1
CAWNRGRDEKLFF
TGTGCCTGGAACAGGGGGCGCGATGAAAAACTGTTTTTT
>few|TRBJ2-1|TRBV5-1|TRBD1
CASSRDRGLMNEQFF
TGCGCCAGCAGCAGGGACAGGGGACTTATGAATGAGCAGTTCTTC
>-|TRBJ2-7|TRBV5-1|-
CASSLGSGAYEQYF
TGCGCCAGCAGCTTAGGTTCAGGGGCCTACGAGCAGTACTTC
>-|TRBJ2-3|TRBV10-3|TRBD1
CAISITKSGGSTDTQYF
TGTGCCATCAGTATCACCAAATCAGGGGGTAGCACAGATACGCAGTATTTT
>-|TRBJ2-7|TRBV10-3|-
CAISEWASEHEQYF
TGTGCCATCAGTGAGTGGGCTAGCGAGCACGAGCAGTACTTC
>-|TRBJ2-1|TRBV7-9|TRBD2
CASSLVLDLPGTRNEQFF
TGTGCCAGCAGCTTAGTCCTCGACCTTCCGGGGACTAGAAATGAGCAGTTCTTC
>-|TRBJ1-2|TRBV29-1|TRBD1
CSVEDPDRGSSYGYTF
TGCAGCGTTGAAGACCCGGACAGGGGGTCGTCCTATGGCTACACCTTC
>-|TRBJ2-1|TRBV19|TRBD2
CASSRRGNEQFF
TGTGCCAGTAGTCGGCGGGGGAATGAGCAGTTCTTC
>-|TRBJ2-2|TRBV27|-
CASSTLTSVGTGELFF
TGTGCCAGCAGTACCCTTACTAGTGTCGGCACCGGGGAGCTGTTTTTT
>-|TRBJ1-1|TRBV25-1|-
CASGGMNTEAFF
TGTGCCAGCGGAGGAATGAACACTGAAGCTTTCTTT